This T cell receptor beta chain was identified during a study of early T cells in non-severe SARS-CoV-2 infection. Study in general: Sequencing of unsorted whole blood was done on bulk RNA, leaving chains unpaired.

Unique molecular identifiers were affixed to single, distinct cDNA molecules. TCRdb recomputed calls from the 5' RACE reads with MiXCR, one row per CDR3 protein. The sample has tens of thousands of distinct CDR3 sequences; around 11% are singletons. Trimming took 7 bases from V and 7 from J, leaving 23 bases between them. The CDR3 is 16 amino acids. From germline, CDR1 is SNHLY and CDR2 FYNNEI. Overall study findings and caveats: Matching with VDJdb favored anti-spike CD8 responses (missing private and CD4 specificities).

On this clonotype: What it binds is not known.

V is TRBV2 and J is TRBJ1-5; weak D call: TRBD1 (5 bases). The receptor comes from an adult who was a healthcare worker with PCR-confirmed SARS-CoV-2 infection or an uninfected control (not recorded which). This specimen was whole blood, taken at baseline. CDR3 sequence reads: CASTKLLGRAEQPQHF. The CDR3 nucleotides are TGTGCCAGCACCAAACTATTGGGGCGGGCCGAGCAGCCCCAGCATTTT.